This entry concerns a single T cell receptor (beta chain). The antigen remains undetermined. The record originates from a study of cytomegalovirus exposure and HLA in healthy donors. Broader study findings: Later analysis suggested links between common viral pathogens and several top significant clusters. From TCR beta sequences, most subjects' HLA-A and HLA-B alleles were reportedly predicted accurately.

After removal of 6 bases from V and 3 bases from J, the junction contained 7 bases not matched to a gene. Germline-derived CDR1 and CDR2 are KGHSH and LQKENI. The CDR3 is 14 residues long. Primers included in the PCR were 60 Vbeta and 13 Jbeta primers. Sequencing used immunoSEQ multiplex PCR; TCRdb keeps in-frame clones, though not all of them. The sample lists over 50,000 clones, around 79% occurring once. The chain recombines TRBV18 with TRBJ2-5; 7 bases align to TRBD1. Sequencing input: PBMCs. The TCR comes from a female donor in good health and CMV-seronegative. As DNA, the CDR3 is TGTGCCAGCTCTCAGACAGGGTTGGAAGAGACCCAGTACTTC. Translation: CASSQTGLEETQYF.